Following are 4 T cell receptor beta chains from one sample sequenced in a study of blood T cell repertoires in COVID-19. The data were produced by immunoSEQ multiplex PCR, yet TCRdb's version contains in-frame clones alone and is incomplete. The sample carries hundreds of thousands of clones, approximately 84% recorded once. The sequencing sample was made of PBMCs or T cells enriched from blood (not recorded which). The receptors shown here come from a woman in her twenties or thirties who had recovered from COVID-19.

The chain uses TRBV19 and TRBJ1-5, with 9 bases lining up with TRBD1. V shed 4 bases, J shed 6 bases, and the junction held 4 bases outside the gene matches. The germline V gene encodes CDR1 LNHDA and CDR2 SQIVND (reference sequence). This CDR3 is 14 amino acids long. The CDR3 nucleotides are TGTGCCAGTAGTACACGGACAGGGGTTCAGCCCCAGCATTTT. It specifies CASSTRTGVQPQHF.

Remarks on this clone: The same CDR3 is also encoded by other DNA sequences in this sample. The chain joins TRBV27 to TRBJ2-7; 11 nucleotides line up with TRBD2. CDR1 and CDR2 (germline): MNHEY, SMNVEV (reference sequence). The CDR3 contains 14 residues. V shed 4 bases and J 3 bases; nucleotides not matched to a gene: 2. This CDR3 reads CASSSGLAGYEQYF. The CDR3 region has the DNA TGTGCCAGCAGTTCCGGACTAGCGGGCTACGAGCAGTACTTC.

The chain combines TRBV19 with TRBJ1-1; 10 bases line up with TRBD1. Trimming cost V 4 bases and J 1 base; bases outside gene matches: 9. Germline V gene sequence: CDR1 LNHDA, CDR2 SQIVND (reference sequence). The CDR3 is made up of 17 amino acids. CDR3 sequence (DNA): TGTGCCAGTAGTAGACCGGGACAGGGGCTCCAGAACACTGAAGCTTTCTTT. This sequence encodes CASSRPGQGLQNTEAFF.

The chain recombines TRBV11-3 with TRBJ1-5; 8 bases are a match to TRBD1. The CDR3 loop spans 16 amino acids. The ends lost 3 bases at V and 6 bases at J; junction bases unmatched: 10. Germline-derived CDR1 and CDR2 are SGHNT and YENEEA. This chain's CDR3 is CASSFIGQGRVQPQHF. The CDR3 DNA reads as TGTGCCAGCAGCTTTATAGGACAGGGTCGAGTTCAGCCCCAGCATTTT.